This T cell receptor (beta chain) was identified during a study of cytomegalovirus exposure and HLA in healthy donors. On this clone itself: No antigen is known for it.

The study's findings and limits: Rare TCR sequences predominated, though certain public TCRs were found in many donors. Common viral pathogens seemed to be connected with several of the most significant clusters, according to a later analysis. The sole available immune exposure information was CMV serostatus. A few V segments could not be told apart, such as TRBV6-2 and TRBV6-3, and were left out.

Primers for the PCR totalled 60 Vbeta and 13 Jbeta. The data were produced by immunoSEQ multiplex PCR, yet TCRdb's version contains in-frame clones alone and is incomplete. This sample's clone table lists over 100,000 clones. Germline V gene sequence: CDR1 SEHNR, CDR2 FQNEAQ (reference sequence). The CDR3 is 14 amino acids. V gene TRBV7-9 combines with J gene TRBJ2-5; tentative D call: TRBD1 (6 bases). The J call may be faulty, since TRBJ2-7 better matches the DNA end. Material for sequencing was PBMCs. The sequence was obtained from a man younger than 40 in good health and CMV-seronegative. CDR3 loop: CASSFPGARYEQYF. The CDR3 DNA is TGTGCCAGCAGCTTCCCAGGGGCCAGGTACGAGCAGTACTTC.